The rows below give T cell receptor beta chains drawn from one sample of a study of blood T cell repertoires in COVID-19. Method: immunoSEQ multiplex PCR; TCRdb's copy keeps in-frame clones and lacks some. The sample contains 450,000 to 600,000 clones, 87% of which appear only once. The source material was PBMCs or T cells enriched from blood (not recorded which). The origin of the receptors is a woman aged 18-30 years who had recovered from COVID-19. Both conserved end residues are part of each CDR3. Fields, in order: clone size, J gene, V gene, D gene, CDR3 DNA, CDR3 protein. The D gene is left open where the match is weak. Clone size appears in some rows only: once, few, many, or a class for an expanded clone.

clone_size: -
j_call: TRBJ2-7
v_call: TRBV30
d_call: -
cdr3_nt: TGTGCCTCTGGAGCCTACGAGCAGTACTTC
cdr3_aa: CASGAYEQYF

clone_size: -
j_call: TRBJ2-2
v_call: TRBV5-1
d_call: TRBD2
cdr3_nt: TGCGCCAGCAGCATTCTAGCGGCGATTAACACCGGGGAGCTGTTTTTT
cdr3_aa: CASSILAAINTGELFF

clone_size: -
j_call: TRBJ1-5
v_call: TRBV7-9
d_call: -
cdr3_nt: TGTGCCAGCAGCCGCGCGGGACAGCCCCAGCATTTT
cdr3_aa: CASSRAGQPQHF

clone_size: -
j_call: TRBJ2-5
v_call: TRBV19
d_call: -
cdr3_nt: TGTGCCAGTGGGGCGGGGGCAGGAGGAATGGAGACCCAGTACTTC
cdr3_aa: CASGAGAGGMETQYF

clone_size: -
j_call: TRBJ1-6
v_call: TRBV2
d_call: -
cdr3_nt: TGTGCCAGCAGTACTTGGGCAGGGGATAATTCACCCCTCCACTTT
cdr3_aa: CASSTWAGDNSPLHF

clone_size: -
j_call: TRBJ1-3
v_call: TRBV30
d_call: -
cdr3_nt: TGTGCCTGGAGTGAAGCGGGACCGTTCGGAGGAAACACCATATATTTT
cdr3_aa: CAWSEAGPFGGNTIYF

clone_size: -
j_call: TRBJ2-7
v_call: TRBV5-6
d_call: TRBD1
cdr3_nt: TGTGCCAGCAGCTTGTTACAGGGGGTAAGAGAGCAGTACTTC
cdr3_aa: CASSLLQGVREQYF

clone_size: -
j_call: TRBJ2-2
v_call: TRBV28
d_call: -
cdr3_nt: TGTGCCAGCAGTCTGGAACAGGGGAGGCTCGGGGAGCTGTTTTTT
cdr3_aa: CASSLEQGRLGELFF

clone_size: once
j_call: TRBJ2-5
v_call: TRBV12-3/TRBV12-4
d_call: TRBD1
cdr3_nt: TGTGCCAGCAGCTGGGACAGGGCGGAGACCCAGTACTTC
cdr3_aa: CASSWDRAETQYF

clone_size: -
j_call: TRBJ1-6
v_call: TRBV5-4
d_call: -
cdr3_nt: TGTGCCAGCAGCTTGGCAACAGGGTTACACTATAGGAATTCACCCCTCCACTTT
cdr3_aa: CASSLATGLHYRNSPLHF